A selection of T cell receptor beta chains follows, all from one sample in a study of cytomegalovirus exposure and HLA in healthy donors. Here immunoSEQ multiplex PCR was the method, and the copy in TCRdb shows in-frame clones only, minus some. The data hold approximately 150,000 clones, with around four fifths observed a single time. Sequencing was performed on PBMCs. Receptors were obtained from a man aged 25 to 40 in good health and CMV-seropositive. The CDR3 runs from the conserved cysteine through the conserved F or W. Not every row has a clone size; where given, it reads once, few, many or a size class.

>TRBV7-2|NA|TRBJ2-7
CASRRTSGAYEQYF
>TRBV5-4|NA|TRBJ2-3
CASSLETGGTDTQYF
>TRBV2|NA|TRBJ1-4
CASLTSGGDEKLFF
>TRBV12-5|NA|TRBJ2-3
CASGTRITDTQYF
>TRBV5-1|once|TRBJ1-2
CASSPDRTYGYTF
>TRBV5-1|NA|TRBJ2-1
CASSLEGSGYNEQFF
>TRBV2|NA|TRBJ2-7
CATDRGPFEQYF
>TRBV5-4|NA|TRBJ2-7
CASSLTGSSYEQYF
>TRBV18|NA|TRBJ2-7
CASSLSGDSTYEQYF
>TRBV4-2|NA|TRBJ2-5
CASSRRTGSQETQYF
>TRBV14|NA|TRBJ1-2
CASSRLGGEDYGYTF
>TRBV18|NA|TRBJ1-1
CASSPDGGTEAFF
>TRBV5-6|NA|TRBJ2-3
CASSLGAQPLTDTQYF
>TRBV7-2|NA|TRBJ1-2
CASSLKTEVGYGYTF
>TRBV11-3|NA|TRBJ2-3
CASSFSGGAGDTQYF
>TRBV4-2|NA|TRBJ2-3
CASSHRTGSMGEDTQYF
>TRBV4-3|once|TRBJ2-7
CASSQAFGTSGGRGNEQYF
>TRBV19|NA|TRBJ1-6
CASSIVGQSSYNSPLHF
>TRBV7-9|once|TRBJ2-3
CASSLVAGGRGDTQYF
>TRBV2|NA|TRBJ1-1
CASSQTNTEAFF
>TRBV4-1|NA|TRBJ2-7
CASSQDFYEQYF
>TRBV2|NA|TRBJ2-7
CASNNGVAYEQYF
>TRBV21-1|NA|TRBJ1-5
CASRWEGNQPQHF
>TRBV4-1|NA|TRBJ2-1
CASSQAPPRVAWDEQFF
>TRBV5-1|NA|TRBJ2-1
CASSLDSSRGIEQFF
>TRBV4-1|NA|TRBJ2-1
CASSQERTYNEQFF
>TRBV4-3|NA|TRBJ2-3
CASSRIQRTSGGTDTQYF
>TRBV9|once|TRBJ1-3
CASSRENDGNTIYF
>TRBV5-1|NA|TRBJ2-7
CATWSGTGRSYEQYF
>TRBV6-6|NA|TRBJ2-7
CASSYEGSYYEQYF